Each of the 23 T cell receptor beta chains below was sequenced from the same sample in a study of T cell responses to AZD1222 COVID-19 vaccine. Profiled with immunoSEQ multiplex PCR; TCRdb holds only in-frame clones, not every one. The top ten hold approximately 15% of the sample, which has 95,000 to 100,000 clones, roughly 90% seen once. This specimen consisted of peripheral blood, obtained 28 days after the second AZD1222 dose. These TCRs come from an adult who received the AZD1222 COVID-19 vaccine.

CDR3 DNA: TGTGCCAGCAGCTTGTGGGGACGGATGGGAGAAAAACTGTTTTTT. It codes for CASSLWGRMGEKLFF. The chain employs TRBV5-6 and TRBJ1-4; D possibly corresponds to TRBD1 (5 bases). The germline CDR1 and CDR2 sequences are SGHDT and YYEEEE. This CDR3 is built from 15 residues. V shed 1 base and J shed 8 bases, with 15 bases lying between them.

This clone was recorded once. The CDR3 is CASSLEGPTYEQYF. The CDR3 nucleotides are TGTGCCAGCAGCTTGGAGGGGCCAACCTACGAGCAGTACTTC. The chain recombines TRBV5-6 with TRBJ2-7; weak D call: TRBD1 (5 bases). CDR3 size: 14 residues. Germline-derived CDR1 and CDR2 are SGHDT and YYEEEE. V lost 0 bases and J lost 2, with 9 bases in between.

The chain employs TRBV11-3 and TRBJ2-2; D might be TRBD2 (5 bases). The germline V gene has CDR1 SGHNT and CDR2 YENEEA. V shed 6 bases and J shed 7 bases, with 15 bases lying between them. The CDR3 length is 14 residues. The CDR3 DNA is TGTGCCAGCAGGGCCCACCGGGGAATCGGGGAGCTGTTTTTT. Amino acid sequence: CASRAHRGIGELFF.

The chain links TRBV27 to TRBJ1-2; D gene uncertain. The V end lost 2 bases, the J end lost 7 bases, and 35 bases lay between the germline ends. The CDR3 totals 21 residues. Looked up from germline, CDR1 is MNHEY and CDR2 is SMNVEV (reference sequence). This CDR3 is CASSLNGQGSSSLWGLAGYTF. The CDR3, as DNA: TGTGCCAGCAGTTTAAACGGCCAAGGGTCTAGTAGTCTTTGGGGTCTAGCTGGCTACACCTTC.

The chain has TRBV24-1 and TRBJ2-1, with 8 bases fitting TRBD2. Germline assignment: CDR1 KGHDR and CDR2 SFDVKD. V shed 3 bases, J shed 7 bases, and the junction held 10 bases outside the gene matches. This CDR3 region has 16 residues. CDR3 nucleotide sequence: TGTGCCACCAGTGATCCCCCCTTACGGGAGGGAAATGAGCAGTTCTTC. This encodes CATSDPPLREGNEQFF.

The chain employs TRBV11-2 and TRBJ2-7; a weak D match, TRBD1 (5 bases). This CDR3 is 16 amino acids long. V was pared by 0 bases and J by 7 bases, with 19 bases between. Germline CDR1 reads SGHAT; CDR2 reads FQNNGV. The CDR3, as DNA: TGTGCCAGCAGCTTAGATGGGGCAGGCTCGTTTAGGGAGCAGTACTTC. Protein: CASSLDGAGSFREQYF.

The genes are TRBV21-1 and TRBJ2-7; no DNA check was done on the table's D call, TRBD1. TRBV21-1 is labeled a pseudogene. The CDR3 sequence is 15 residues long. This CDR3 reads CASSKRQGSSYEQYF. DNA for the CDR3: TGTGCCAGCAGCAAACGACAGGGGAGCTCCTACGAGCAGTACTTC.

This chain links TRBV12-5 with TRBJ2-1; D possibly corresponds to TRBD2 (6 bases). Germline CDR1 and CDR2: LGHNT and FRNRAP. The CDR3 runs to 14 residues. V lost 0 bases and J lost 7, with 10 bases in between. CDR3 amino acids: CASGLVGLRNEQFF. The CDR3 DNA is TGTGCTAGTGGTTTGGTGGGACTCAGGAATGAGCAGTTCTTC.

The chain uses TRBV9 and TRBJ1-4, with D unclear. CDR1 is SGDLS, CDR2 YYNGEE, per germline. V gave up 4 bases and J gave up 2 bases, with 12 bases separating them. CDR3 size: 15 residues. CDR3 coding DNA: TGTGCCAGCAGCATCGCCGGGAGTACTAATGAAAAACTGTTTTTT. This codes for CASSIAGSTNEKLFF.

V gene TRBV7-9 combines with J gene TRBJ1-4, with TRBD1 matching 7 bases. There are 15 residues in the CDR3. Germline CDR1 SEHNR, CDR2 FQNEAQ (reference sequence). J was trimmed by 3 bases and V by 2 bases; bases with no gene match: 3. The CDR3 DNA sequence: TGTGCCAGCAGCTTATCCGGGACAGCTAATGAAAAACTGTTTTTT. Translated: CASSLSGTANEKLFF.

The CDR3 region has the DNA TGTGCCAGCAGCTTGAATCGAGTGGGCGAGCAGTACTTC. Encoded protein: CASSLNRVGEQYF. This rearrangement joins TRBV5-4 to TRBJ2-7, with unresolved D. The CDR3 totals 13 residues. The V end was cut by 1 base, the J end by 6 bases, with 11 bases between. The germline CDR1 and CDR2 sequences are SGHNT and YYREEE (reference sequence).

This clone was counted a few times. V gene TRBV19 combines with J gene TRBJ2-7; D could derive from TRBD1 or TRBD2 (6 bases each). V dropped 4 bases and J dropped 5 bases, with 12 bases sitting between them. Germline lookup yields CDR1 LNHDA and CDR2 SQIVND (reference sequence). The CDR3 is made up of 13 amino acids. The CDR3 DNA reads as TGTGCCAGTAGTACCGGGGGCGGCAACGAGCAGTACTTC. This translates into CASSTGGGNEQYF.

This sequence joins TRBV29-1 and TRBJ1-2; possible D gene TRBD1, 5 bases. Germline lookup yields CDR1 SQVTM and CDR2 ANQGSEA. The CDR3 spans 14 residues. The V end was cut by 0 bases, the J end by 4 bases, with 12 bases between. CDR3 DNA sequence: TGCAGCGTTGAAGAGAGTAGGGGCATCTATGGCTACACCTTC. It is translated as CSVEESRGIYGYTF.

The chain combines TRBV7-6 with TRBJ1-5, with a weak D call TRBD1 (6 bases). Germline loops: CDR1 SGHVS, CDR2 FNYEAQ. The CDR3 is 18 residues long. Between the trimmed V and J ends, which lost 1 base and 0 bases, there was a span of 16 bases. The CDR3 protein is CASSLGGWGHDSNQPQHF. Here the CDR3 DNA reads TGTGCCAGCAGCTTAGGAGGGTGGGGACACGATAGCAATCAGCCCCAGCATTTT.

On this clone: As the CDR3 is not closed by the conserved phenylalanine or tryptophan, this likely results from a read error. Because the CDR3's place on the DNA is in doubt, the DNA is left out and the CDR3 is given as listed by TCRdb. The J gene is TRBJ1-2, the V gene TRBV7-7. Germline V gene lookup returns CDR1 SSHAT and CDR2 FNYEAQ (reference sequence). The CDR3 has 10 residues if both end residues are counted. The CDR3 protein is CASSSQKPFS.

This clone showed up just once. One end of the junction fails to match germline, which may point to a read error. The DNA for the CDR3 is TGTGCCAGCCGAGAAACTACCGGGACAACTTATGAAAAACTGTTTTTT. This translates into CASRETTGTTYEKLFF. The chain employs TRBV28 and TRBJ1-4; TRBD1 might be the D (6 bases). Germline V gene lookup returns CDR1 MDHEN and CDR2 SYDVKM. The CDR3 spans 16 residues.

This chain joins TRBV10-3 and TRBJ1-4; D is ambiguous. The CDR3 covers 13 residues. CDR1 is ENHRY, CDR2 SYGVKD, per germline. Deletions cut 0 bases from V and 7 bases from J, with 6 bases between. The CDR3 nucleotides are TGTGCCATCAGTGAGTCAGCCCGTGAAAAACTGTTTTTT. It yields the protein CAISESAREKLFF.

The gene calls are TRBV11-2 and TRBJ1-1; TRBD1 aligns across 7 bases. Losses at the gene ends were 3 bases for V and 2 bases for J; bases not matched to a gene: 6. The CDR3 runs 15 residues. Germline loops: CDR1 SGHAT, CDR2 FQNNGV. The CDR3 region is CASSFSGTANTEAFF. CDR3 nucleotides: TGTGCCAGCAGCTTTTCCGGGACAGCTAACACTGAAGCTTTCTTT. Together with reference TRBV11-2 and TRBJ1-1, the CDR3 gives the full variable domain: EAGVAQSPRYKIIEKRQSVAFWCNPISGHATLYWYQQILGQGPKLLIQFQNNGVVDDSQLPKDRFSAERLKGVDSTLKIQPAKLEDSAVYLCASSFSGTANTEAFFGQGTRLTVV.

The V and J genes are TRBV3-1 (or the pseudogene TRBV3-2) and TRBJ1-4; D call uncertain. The CDR3 has 15 residues. Germline lookup yields CDR1 LGHDT and CDR2 YNNKEL (reference sequence). Trimming removed 2 bases from V and 6 bases from J, with 13 bases in between. This CDR3 reads CASSQTQADYEKLFF. DNA for the CDR3: TGTGCCAGCAGCCAAACCCAGGCGGACTATGAAAAACTGTTTTTT.

The gene calls are TRBV18 and TRBJ1-5; D unresolved. V was pared by 2 bases and J by 0 bases, with 5 bases between. CDR1 KGHSH and CDR2 LQKENI come from the germline V gene. There are 14 residues in the CDR3. CDR3 sequence: CASSPSNSNQPQHF. The DNA for the CDR3 is TGTGCCAGCTCACCATCTAATAGCAATCAGCCCCAGCATTTT.

This chain links TRBV5-1 with TRBJ1-1; D is ambiguous. V was trimmed by 9 bases and J by 2 bases, leaving 20 bases between them. The CDR3 covers 15 residues. In germline, CDR1 is SGHRS, CDR2 YFSETQ. In DNA form, the CDR3 reads TGCGCCACCTCCCTTTCCGGCTCCGGTAACACTGAAGCTTTCTTT. It encodes CATSLSGSGNTEAFF.

The J gene is TRBJ2-1, the V gene TRBV2; 7 bases fit TRBD2. The CDR3 is 15 amino acids. In germline, CDR1 is SNHLY, CDR2 FYNNEI. The V gene end was trimmed by 7 bases and the J gene end by 2 bases; junction bases not matched to a gene: 8. This CDR3 reads CASKLEAGAYNEQFF. The CDR3 DNA reads TGTGCCAGCAAGCTTGAGGCGGGAGCCTACAATGAGCAGTTCTTC.

V is TRBV19 and J is TRBJ1-1, with D possibly being TRBD1 (5 bases). This CDR3 is built from 15 residues. The V gene lost 3 bases and the J gene lost 4 bases, with 15 bases spanning the gap. Germline lookup yields CDR1 LNHDA and CDR2 SQIVND (reference sequence). The CDR3 region is CASSMRAGRGTEAFF. The DNA of the CDR3 is TGTGCCAGTAGTATGCGGGCAGGGCGCGGCACTGAAGCTTTCTTT.